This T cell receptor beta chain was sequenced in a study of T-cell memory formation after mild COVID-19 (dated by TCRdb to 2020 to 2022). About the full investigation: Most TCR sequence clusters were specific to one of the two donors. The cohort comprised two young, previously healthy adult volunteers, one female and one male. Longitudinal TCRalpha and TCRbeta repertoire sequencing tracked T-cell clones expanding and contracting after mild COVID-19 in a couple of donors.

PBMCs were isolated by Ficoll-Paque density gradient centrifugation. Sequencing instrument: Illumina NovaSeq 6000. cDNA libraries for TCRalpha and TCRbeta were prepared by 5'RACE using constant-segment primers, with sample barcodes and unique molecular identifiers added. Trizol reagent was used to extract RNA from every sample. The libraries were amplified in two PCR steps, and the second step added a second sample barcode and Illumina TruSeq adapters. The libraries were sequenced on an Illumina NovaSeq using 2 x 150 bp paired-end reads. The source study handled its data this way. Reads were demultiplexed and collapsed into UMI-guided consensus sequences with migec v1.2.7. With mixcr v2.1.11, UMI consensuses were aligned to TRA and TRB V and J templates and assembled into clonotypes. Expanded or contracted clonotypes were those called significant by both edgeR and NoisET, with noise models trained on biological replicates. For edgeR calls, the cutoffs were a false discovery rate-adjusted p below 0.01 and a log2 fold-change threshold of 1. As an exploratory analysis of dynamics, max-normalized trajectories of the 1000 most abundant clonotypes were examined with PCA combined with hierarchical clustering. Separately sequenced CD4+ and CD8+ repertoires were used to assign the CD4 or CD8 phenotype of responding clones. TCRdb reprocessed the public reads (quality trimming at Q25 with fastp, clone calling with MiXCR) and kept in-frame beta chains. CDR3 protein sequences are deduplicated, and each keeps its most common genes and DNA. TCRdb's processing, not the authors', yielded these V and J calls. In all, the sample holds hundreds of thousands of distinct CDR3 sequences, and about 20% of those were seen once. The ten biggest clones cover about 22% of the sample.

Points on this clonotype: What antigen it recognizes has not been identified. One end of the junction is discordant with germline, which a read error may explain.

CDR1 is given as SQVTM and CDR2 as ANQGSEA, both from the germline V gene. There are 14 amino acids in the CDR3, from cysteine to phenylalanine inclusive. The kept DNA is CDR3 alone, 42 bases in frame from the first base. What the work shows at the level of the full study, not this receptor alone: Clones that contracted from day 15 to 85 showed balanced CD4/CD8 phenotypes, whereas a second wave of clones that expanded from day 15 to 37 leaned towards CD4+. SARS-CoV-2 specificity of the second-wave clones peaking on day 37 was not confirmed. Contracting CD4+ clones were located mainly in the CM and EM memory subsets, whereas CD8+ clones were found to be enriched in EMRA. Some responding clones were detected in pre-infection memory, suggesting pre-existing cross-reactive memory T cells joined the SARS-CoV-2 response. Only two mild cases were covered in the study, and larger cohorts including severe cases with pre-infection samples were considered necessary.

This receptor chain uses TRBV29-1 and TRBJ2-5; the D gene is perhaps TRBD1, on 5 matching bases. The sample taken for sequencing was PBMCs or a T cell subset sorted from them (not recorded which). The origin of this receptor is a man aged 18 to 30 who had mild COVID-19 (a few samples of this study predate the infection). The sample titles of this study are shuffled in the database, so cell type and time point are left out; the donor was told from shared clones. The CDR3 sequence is CSVEDLGVSETKYF. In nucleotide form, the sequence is TGCAGCGTTGAAGATCTAGGGGTTAGTGAGACCAAGTACTTC.